Below, 15 T cell receptor beta chains from the same sample are listed, as sequenced in a study of cytotoxic CD8 clonotypes in ibrutinib-treated CLL. TCRdb's table, derived via immunoSEQ multiplex PCR, lists solely in-frame clones and lacks some. This repertoire shows over 110,000 clones, 80% to 95% found once; its top ten account for more than 10%. Sequenced material: PBMCs, taken after 12 months of ibrutinib treatment. Receptor source: a human donor with chronic lymphocytic leukemia.

J is TRBJ2-3 and V is TRBV27, with no clear D. V gave up 8 bases and J gave up 2 bases, with 17 bases separating them. This CDR3 is 15 amino acids long. Germline CDR1 reads MNHEY; CDR2 reads SMNVEV (reference sequence). The CDR3: CASQENPFVTDTQYF. In DNA, the CDR3 is TGTGCCAGCCAAGAAAACCCTTTCGTCACAGATACGCAGTATTTT.

V usage is TRBV18 and J usage is TRBJ1-1; 7 bases agree with TRBD1. CDR3 length: 14 residues. Losses at the gene ends were 1 base for V and 10 bases for J; bases not matched to a gene: 9. The V gene's germline CDR1 is KGHSH and CDR2 LQKENI. The CDR3 spells CASSPLNRGEVAFF. DNA of the CDR3: TGTGCCAGCTCACCACTAAACAGGGGAGAGGTAGCTTTCTTT.

The chain couples TRBV28 to TRBJ2-5; 9 bases fit TRBD1. From germline, CDR1 is MDHEN and CDR2 SYDVKM. The CDR3 is 15 amino acids. The V and J ends lost 6 bases and 2 bases, in that order; junction bases with no gene match: 7. CDR3 nucleotide sequence: TGTGCCAGCAGATCCGACAGGGGGAATCAAGAGACCCAGTACTTC. Its protein product is CASRSDRGNQETQYF. The full variable domain, in which reference TRBV28 and TRBJ2-5 provide the parts outside the CDR3, is DVKVTQSSRYLVKRTGEKVFLECVQDMDHENMFWYRQDPGLGLRLIYFSYDVKMKEKGDIPEGYSVSREKKERFSLILESASTNQTSMYLCASRSDRGNQETQYFGPGTRLLVL.

V is TRBV29-1 and J is TRBJ1-2, with D unresolved. V was shortened by 1 base and J by 6 bases, with 9 bases between the two germline ends. This CDR3 has 12 amino acids. Germline assignment: CDR1 SQVTM and CDR2 ANQGSEA. The CDR3 here is CSVEARRDGYTF. The CDR3 DNA follows: TGCAGCGTTGAAGCTAGAAGGGATGGCTACACCTTC.

The chain recombines TRBV15 with TRBJ1-1, with a tentative D call TRBD1 (5 bases). CDR1 and CDR2 from the germline V gene are LNHNV and YYDKDF (reference sequence). V was cut by 0 bases and J by 3 bases, with 5 bases left in between. This CDR3 has 13 residues. The CDR3 protein is CATSREGDTEAFF. In DNA, the CDR3 is TGTGCCACCAGCAGAGAGGGGGACACTGAAGCTTTCTTT.

This chain joins TRBV9 and TRBJ2-2; 10 bases line up with TRBD2. Trimming removed 2 bases from V and 6 bases from J; junction bases left unmatched: 4. The germline V gene encodes CDR1 SGDLS and CDR2 YYNGEE. The CDR3 is made up of 15 amino acids. CDR3 sequence: CASSVLAGDAGELFF. The CDR3 region has the DNA TGTGCCAGCAGCGTGCTAGCGGGGGATGCCGGGGAGCTGTTTTTT. Full variable domain (remainder filled in from reference TRBV9 and TRBJ2-2): DSGVTQTPKHLITATGQRVTLRCSPRSGDLSVYWYQQSLDQGLQFLIQYYNGEERAKGNILERFSAQQFPDLHSELNLSSLELGDSALYFCASSVLAGDAGELFFGEGSRLTVL.

The rearrangement uses TRBV5-1 and TRBJ2-3; 8 nucleotides match TRBD1. J lost 1 base, V lost 4 bases, and 5 bases had no gene match. The germline CDR1 and CDR2 sequences are SGHRS and YFSETQ. The CDR3 totals 15 residues. CDR3 in amino acids: CASSKGQEGTDTQYF. CDR3 bases: TGCGCCAGCAGCAAGGGACAGGAGGGCACAGATACGCAGTATTTT.

This clone was seen a handful of times. The gene calls are TRBV5-4 and TRBJ2-7; 10 bases agree with TRBD2. The CDR3 covers 17 residues. The trim removed 4 bases at V and 7 bases at J, leaving 17 bases unmatched. Looked up from germline, CDR1 is SGHNT and CDR2 is YYREEE (reference sequence). The CDR3 loop is CASSPGGGTSDPREQYF. Here the CDR3 DNA reads TGTGCCAGCAGCCCGGGGGGTGGGACTAGCGATCCTCGGGAGCAGTACTTC.

J is TRBJ2-1 and V is TRBV28; 7 bases match TRBD2. Germline V gene lookup returns CDR1 MDHEN and CDR2 SYDVKM. The trim removed 4 bases at V and 12 bases at J, leaving 15 bases unmatched. The CDR3 spans 15 residues. The CDR3 DNA is TGTGCCAGCAGTTCCGGGACTGGCGGGAGACGCGGGCAGTTCTTC. As protein: CASSSGTGGRRGQFF. Based on the CDR3 plus reference TRBV28 and TRBJ2-1, the full variable domain is DVKVTQSSRYLVKRTGEKVFLECVQDMDHENMFWYRQDPGLGLRLIYFSYDVKMKEKGDIPEGYSVSREKKERFSLILESASTNQTSMYLCASSSGTGGRRGQFFGPGTRLTVL.

This chain links TRBV5-6 with TRBJ2-7; D might be TRBD2 (6 bases). This CDR3 region has 14 residues. CDR1 SGHDT and CDR2 YYEEEE come from the germline V gene. V lost 4 bases to trimming and J lost 9 bases, with 20 bases between them. The CDR3 DNA is TGTGCCAGCAGCCCATGGGGTGCGGGGAAAGTGCAGTACTTC. It translates to CASSPWGAGKVQYF.

This rearrangement joins TRBV19 to TRBJ1-1, with TRBD1 as a possible D gene (5 bases). Trimming cost V 5 bases and J 0 bases, with 22 bases left between them. This CDR3 is 18 amino acids long. Germline CDR1 and CDR2: LNHDA and SQIVND (reference sequence). The DNA of the CDR3 is TGTGCCAGTAGTGATCTTGGACACGGACCCCTAATGAACACTGAAGCTTTCTTT. It encodes CASSDLGHGPLMNTEAFF.

The chain has TRBV13 and TRBJ2-1; 7 nucleotides line up with TRBD2. V lost 4 bases to trimming and J lost 8 bases; unmatched junction nucleotides: 5. Germline V lookup: CDR1 PRHDT, CDR2 FYEKMQ (reference sequence). The CDR3 runs 13 residues. The CDR3 loop is CASSSVGGDEQFF. CDR3 bases: TGTGCCAGCAGCTCCGTTGGGGGGGATGAGCAGTTCTTC.

The chain carries TRBV21-1 and TRBJ2-7; TRBD1, the D gene given by the table, was not confirmed from the DNA. TRBV21-1 is designated a pseudogene. The CDR3 is made up of 17 amino acids. The CDR3 spells CASRPRPHRALSYEQYF. The DNA for the CDR3 is TGTGCCAGCAGGCCACGCCCCCACAGGGCTCTATCCTACGAGCAGTACTTC.

V and J are TRBV28 and TRBJ2-1; 8 bases are a match to TRBD2. There are 16 residues in the CDR3. J lost 4 bases, V lost 3 bases, and 8 bases had no gene match. Germline V CDR1 and CDR2: MDHEN, SYDVKM. The DNA of the CDR3 is TGTGCCAGCAGTTTTTCGGCTAGCGGGCCTTACAATGAGCAGTTCTTC. Amino acids: CASSFSASGPYNEQFF. Looking up the rest from reference TRBV28 and TRBJ2-1 gives the full variable domain: DVKVTQSSRYLVKRTGEKVFLECVQDMDHENMFWYRQDPGLGLRLIYFSYDVKMKEKGDIPEGYSVSREKKERFSLILESASTNQTSMYLCASSFSASGPYNEQFFGPGTRLTVL.

V and J are TRBV28 and TRBJ2-7; D tentatively fits TRBD1 or TRBD2 (5 bases each). Germline V gene lookup returns CDR1 MDHEN and CDR2 SYDVKM. The CDR3 length is 14 residues. Trimming stripped 4 bases from V and 2 bases from J, with 12 bases between. The CDR3 DNA follows: TGTGCCAGCAGTTCGGGATGGGGCACCTACGAGCAGTACTTC. Protein sequence: CASSSGWGTYEQYF.